Following are 5 T cell receptor beta chains from one sample sequenced in a study of technical replicates of blood from a few donors. Clones were read by immunoSEQ multiplex PCR, and TCRdb kept only the in-frame ones, dropping some. The table lists 65,000 to 70,000 clones, approximately 88% of them singletons. Sequenced sample: PBMCs. These receptors were taken from a human donor in good health. Some clones in this sample may be carry-over from other donors' samples.

The rearrangement uses TRBV5-1 and TRBJ2-1; weak D call: TRBD1 (5 bases). CDR3 length: 15 residues. From germline, CDR1 is SGHRS and CDR2 YFSETQ. The V and J ends lost 4 bases and 2 bases respectively, with 13 bases between them. The CDR3 coding sequence is TGCGCCAGCAGCCTGCAGGGCGAGCCCTACAATGAGCAGTTCTTC. Its protein product is CASSLQGEPYNEQFF.

This sequence joins TRBV27 and TRBJ2-1; TRBD2 matches at 9 bases. CDR1 is MNHEY and CDR2 is SMNVEV in the germline V gene (reference sequence). The CDR3 has 17 amino acids. J was trimmed by 2 bases and V by 4 bases; bases with no gene match: 9. In DNA, the CDR3 is TGTGCCAGCAGTTCCTCGGCGGGAGGGCCGGCCTACAATGAGCAGTTCTTC. Its translation is CASSSSAGGPAYNEQFF.

The J gene is TRBJ2-5, the V gene TRBV2; tentative D call: TRBD2 (7 bases). The germline V gene encodes CDR1 SNHLY and CDR2 FYNNEI. The CDR3 consists of 16 residues. With 7 bases removed from V and 4 bases from J, the gap between germline ends came to 22 bases. CDR3 loop: CASMDRGRGSGETQYF. The CDR3 region has the DNA TGTGCCAGCATGGATCGGGGGAGGGGGTCGGGAGAGACCCAGTACTTC. Filled out from reference TRBV2 and TRBJ2-5, the complete variable domain reads EPEVTQTPSHQVTQMGQEVILRCVPISNHLYFYWYRQILGQKVEFLVSFYNNEISEKSEIFDDQFSVERPDGSNFTLKIRSTKLEDSAMYFCASMDRGRGSGETQYFGPGTRLLVL.

The table lists this clone with a count of one. The chain combines TRBV5-1 with TRBJ2-7; D uncertain. Germline values: CDR1 SGHRS, CDR2 YFSETQ. The ends were cut back, 3 bases at V and 8 bases at J, with 21 bases in the middle. This CDR3 region has 15 residues. The CDR3 loop is CASSSETERSRKQYF. The CDR3, as DNA: TGCGCCAGCAGCTCAGAAACAGAACGGTCTCGAAAGCAGTACTTC.

This chain links TRBV6-1 with TRBJ2-5; D perhaps matches TRBD1 (6 bases). V was cut by 4 bases and J by 0 bases, with 9 bases left in between. The CDR3 runs to 14 residues. CDR1 and CDR2 (germline): MNHNS, SASEGT. In DNA, the CDR3 is TGTGCCAGCAGTGCACGGGACAACCAAGAGACCCAGTACTTC. Translation: CASSARDNQETQYF.